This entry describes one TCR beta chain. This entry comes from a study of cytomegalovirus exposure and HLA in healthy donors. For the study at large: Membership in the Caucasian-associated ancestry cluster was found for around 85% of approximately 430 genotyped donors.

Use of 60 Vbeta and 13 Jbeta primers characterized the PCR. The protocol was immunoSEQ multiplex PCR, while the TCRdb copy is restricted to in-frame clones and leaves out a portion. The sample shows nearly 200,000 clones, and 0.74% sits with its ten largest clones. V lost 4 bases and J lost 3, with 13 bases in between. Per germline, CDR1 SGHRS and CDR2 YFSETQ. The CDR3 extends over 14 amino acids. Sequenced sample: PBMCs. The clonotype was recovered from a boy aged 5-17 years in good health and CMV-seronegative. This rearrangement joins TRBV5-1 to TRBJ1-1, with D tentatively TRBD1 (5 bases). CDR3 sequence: CASSPMWGDTEAFF. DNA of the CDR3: TGCGCCAGCAGCCCCATGTGGGGGGACACTGAAGCTTTCTTT.